This T cell receptor beta chain was captured by sequencing in a study of blood T cell repertoires in COVID-19. This clone has just one count. Sequencing was performed with immunoSEQ multiplex PCR; in TCRdb, only in-frame clones are kept and a portion is missing. The profile covers fewer than 250,000 clones, with 84% appearing a single time and 10% to 13% taken by the ten largest. The sequence came from a woman older than 75 with COVID-19, enrolled during active disease. Specimen: peripheral blood.

This CDR3 is CASSLLGTSPYEQYF. The CDR3 DNA follows: TGTGCCAGCAGCTTATTGGGGACTTCTCCCTACGAGCAGTACTTC. The V and J genes are TRBV7-2 and TRBJ2-7, with a possible D match to TRBD2 (6 bases). The V and J ends lost 2 bases and 2 bases respectively, with 13 bases between them. Germline values: CDR1 SGHTA, CDR2 FQGNSA. The CDR3 sequence is 15 residues long.